What follows describes a single T cell receptor beta chain. Its antigen is currently unknown. This specimen comes from a study of T cell responses to AZD1222 COVID-19 vaccine. Study observations and caveats: It was only after the peak T cell response that any repertoires were sampled.

The method was immunoSEQ multiplex PCR; TCRdb's version includes in-frame clones alone and lacks a portion of them. The sample holds 100,000 to 120,000 clones, more than 75% seen once. The length of the CDR3 is 11 residues. V lost 6 bases, J lost 5 bases, and 8 bases lay in between. Germline loops: CDR1 SQVTM, CDR2 ANQGSEA. V and J are TRBV29-1 and TRBJ2-1; D is perhaps TRBD1 (5 bases). The origin of this receptor is an adult in good health. The sequencing here drew on peripheral blood, taken on day 0 of AZD1222 vaccination. In DNA, the CDR3 is TGCAGCGTCAGGGAACACAATGAGCAGTTCTTC. Its protein product is CSVREHNEQFF.